This is a list of T cell receptor beta chains from one sample in a study of T cell repertoires in cytomegalovirus infection. TCRdb reprocessed the reads with MiXCR, giving one entry per CDR3 protein. The repertoire has approximately 340,000 distinct CDR3 sequences, almost 30% of them found once; the top ten carry around 20%. What these receptors recognize is not known. The sample here was cultured PBMCs, taken from culture after CMV antigen stimulation. These TCRs come from a human donor in good health (CMV status not recorded). Some clones in this sample may be carry-over from other donors' samples. CDR3s include the opening cysteine and the closing phenylalanine or tryptophan. D genes are given only for firm matches. For some rows the clone size is stated as once, few or many, or as a class when expanded; others skip it.

j_call v_call clone_size d_call cdr3_nt cdr3_aa
TRBJ1-4 TRBV29-1 . TRBD1 TGCAGCGCACGGACAGGCGGTGAAAAACTGTTTTTT CSARTGGEKLFF
TRBJ2-7 TRBV30 few TRBD2 TGTGCCTGGAGTGTACCCCCGGGGGGCTACGAGCAGTACTTC CAWSVPPGGYEQYF
TRBJ2-6 TRBV12-3/TRBV12-4 many TRBD1 TGTGCCAGCAGTCCTCGGGACAGTCTTCTTCCTGGGGCCAACGTCCTGACTTTC CASSPRDSLLPGANVLTF
TRBJ1-6 TRBV20-1 . . TGCAGTGCCCTGAGCGGACCTAATTCACCCCTCCACTTT CSALSGPNSPLHF
TRBJ2-1 TRBV9 . TRBD2 TGTGCCAGCAGCGCGAGCGGGAGCACCTACAATGAGCAGTTCTTC CASSASGSTYNEQFF
TRBJ2-4 TRBV11-2 . . TGTGCCAGCAGCTTAGAGCCCGGAAACATTCAGTACTTC CASSLEPGNIQYF
TRBJ2-3 TRBV6-2/TRBV6-3 . . TGTGCCACCTCACTAGGAGGTACGCAGTATTTT CATSLGGTQYF
TRBJ2-3 TRBV12-3/TRBV12-4 . TRBD2 TGTGCCAGCAGTTCTGGACTAGCGGAAGCCACAGATACGCAGTATTTT CASSSGLAEATDTQYF
TRBJ2-1 TRBV7-8 many TRBD2 TGTGCCAGCAGCTTTGGACTAGCGTCTTACAATGAGCAGTTCTTC CASSFGLASYNEQFF
TRBJ1-2 TRBV30 . . TGTGCCTGGATGGGCGAAGGGGACTATGGCTACACCTTC CAWMGEGDYGYTF
TRBJ2-2 TRBV7-9 . . TGTGCCAGCAGCCCCAGGACTCGACTAACCGGGGAGCTGTTTTTT CASSPRTRLTGELFF
TRBJ1-2 TRBV12-3/TRBV12-4 . . TGTGCCAGCAGGAATAGGGTCAGCGGCTACACCTTC CASRNRVSGYTF
TRBJ2-5 TRBV27 . . TGTGCCAGCAGTACCCAGGGAAGACAGACCCAGTACTTC CASSTQGRQTQYF
TRBJ1-1 TRBV7-6 many . TGTGCCAGCAGCCCCGGCAGGGCCATGAACACTGAAGCTTTCTTT CASSPGRAMNTEAFF
TRBJ2-3 TRBV2 . . TGTGCCAGCAATCAGGGAGCAGATACGCAGTATTTT CASNQGADTQYF
TRBJ1-2 TRBV6-6 . . TGTGCCAGCAGTCGGACAGATTCCTATGGCTACACCTTC CASSRTDSYGYTF
TRBJ1-4 TRBV12-3/TRBV12-4 few . TGTGCCAGCAGTTTATCCCCAACTAATGAAAAACTGTTTTTT CASSLSPTNEKLFF